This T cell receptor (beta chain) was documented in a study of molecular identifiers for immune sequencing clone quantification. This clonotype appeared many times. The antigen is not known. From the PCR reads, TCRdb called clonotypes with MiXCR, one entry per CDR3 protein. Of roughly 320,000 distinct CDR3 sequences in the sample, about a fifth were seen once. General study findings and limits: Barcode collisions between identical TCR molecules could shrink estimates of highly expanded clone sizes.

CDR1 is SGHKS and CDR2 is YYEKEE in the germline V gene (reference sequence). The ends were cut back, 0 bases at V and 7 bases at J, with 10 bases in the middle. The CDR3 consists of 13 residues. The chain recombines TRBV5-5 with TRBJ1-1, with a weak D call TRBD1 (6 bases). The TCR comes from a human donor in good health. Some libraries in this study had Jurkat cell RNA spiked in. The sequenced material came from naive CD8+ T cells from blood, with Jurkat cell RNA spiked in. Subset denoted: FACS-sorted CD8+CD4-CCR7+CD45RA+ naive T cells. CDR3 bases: TGTGCCAGCAGCTTGGGGCAGGGGCTTGAAGCTTTCTTT. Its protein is CASSLGQGLEAFF.